The 30 T cell receptor beta chains below were found in one sample sequenced in a study of blood T cell repertoires in COVID-19. Using immunoSEQ multiplex PCR, the repertoire was profiled, and TCRdb retains in-frame clones only, with some absent. Here the sample spans some 220,000 clones, 75% to 85% being singletons. Specimen: peripheral blood. These receptors originate from a human donor in a cohort sampled during active COVID-19.

The V and J genes are TRBV5-8 and TRBJ2-7; D ambiguous. CDR3 length equals 13 residues. CDR1 SGHTS and CDR2 YDEGEE come from the germline V gene. The V end lost 4 bases, the J end lost 9 bases, and 17 bases lay between the germline ends. The CDR3 reads CASSQPDRFGQYF. The CDR3 region has the DNA TGTGCCAGCAGCCAACCCGATCGGTTTGGGCAGTACTTC.

This chain links TRBV5-1 with TRBJ1-1, with 7 bases lining up with TRBD1. This CDR3 is 16 amino acids long. Trimming took 0 bases from V and 2 from J; bases not matched to a gene: 7. Per germline, CDR1 SGHRS and CDR2 YFSETQ. DNA for the CDR3: TGCGCCAGCAGCTTGGCGGGGGACAGCTCTAACACTGAAGCTTTCTTT. It encodes CASSLAGDSSNTEAFF.

The V gene is TRBV28, the J gene TRBJ1-2, with 10 bases that match TRBD1. Germline CDR1 and CDR2: MDHEN and SYDVKM. Trimming took 5 bases from V and 4 from J; bases not matched to a gene: 4. The CDR3 contains 14 residues. The CDR3 region has the DNA TGTGCCAGCAGTACGAGGACAGGGGGCTATGGCTACACCTTC. It specifies CASSTRTGGYGYTF.

The gene calls are TRBV6-4 and TRBJ2-7, with TRBD2 as a possible D gene (5 bases). This CDR3 has 13 amino acids. Germline CDR1 reads MRHNA; CDR2 reads SNTAGT. The V end lost 7 bases, the J end lost 2 bases, and 12 bases lay between the germline ends. CDR3 sequence (DNA): TGTGCCAGCACCCGGGAAAGGCCCTACGAGCAGTACTTC. This codes for CASTRERPYEQYF.

This chain uses TRBV24-1 with TRBJ2-1, with D uncertain. The V gene's germline CDR1 is KGHDR and CDR2 SFDVKD. The CDR3 has 13 residues. Deletions cut 4 bases from V and 5 bases from J, with 8 bases between. In DNA, the CDR3 is TGTGCCACCAGTGAAGGAACTAACAATGAGCAGTTCTTC. This translates into CATSEGTNNEQFF.

The chain combines TRBV28 with TRBJ1-2; TRBD1 is a possible D gene (6 bases). The CDR3 has 11 residues. Germline V lookup: CDR1 MDHEN, CDR2 SYDVKM. V lost 2 bases to trimming and J lost 10 bases, with 8 bases between them. The DNA for the CDR3 is TGTGCCAGCAGTTTAGGGACAACCTACACCTTC. It codes for CASSLGTTYTF.

V gene TRBV9 combines with J gene TRBJ1-1; perhaps TRBD1 as D (6 bases). The CDR3 is 13 residues long. Germline V gene sequence: CDR1 SGDLS, CDR2 YYNGEE. Trimming took off 4 bases at V and 7 bases at J, with 14 bases between the two ends. The DNA of the CDR3 is TGTGCCAGCAGCCCAGGGGCAGTCAATGAAGCTTTCTTT. It encodes CASSPGAVNEAFF.

As regards this clone: A much larger clone lies one base from this, so it may be a read error. J is TRBJ1-1 and V is TRBV6-5; 8 bases match TRBD1. Germline V gene sequence: CDR1 MNHEY, CDR2 SVGAGI. V lost 3 bases to trimming and J lost 3 bases; unmatched junction nucleotides: 3. The CDR3 contains 14 residues. The CDR3 nucleotides read TGTGCCAGCAGTTATACAGGGGGGGACACTGAAGCTTTCTTT. It specifies CASSYTGGDTEAFF.

V is TRBV5-1 and J is TRBJ2-3; 10 bases fit TRBD2. From germline, CDR1 is SGHRS and CDR2 YFSETQ. The ends lost 3 bases at V and 6 bases at J; junction bases unmatched: 7. The CDR3 contains 15 residues. The CDR3 sequence is CASSSSGGASDTQYF. The CDR3 coding sequence is TGCGCCAGCAGCTCCAGCGGGGGGGCATCGGATACGCAGTATTTT. Variable domain in full (rest from reference TRBV5-1 and TRBJ2-3): KAGVTQTPRYLIKTRGQQVTLSCSPISGHRSVSWYQQTPGQGLQFLFEYFSETQRNKGNFPGRFSGRQFSNSRSEMNVSTLELGDSALYLCASSSSGGASDTQYFGPGTRLTVL.

The rearrangement uses TRBV19 and TRBJ1-2; 8 positions match TRBD1. The CDR3 spans 15 residues. The V and J ends lost 7 bases and 5 bases, in that order; junction bases with no gene match: 12. CDR1 is LNHDA, CDR2 SQIVND, per germline (reference sequence). CDR3 coding DNA: TGTGCCAGTACCACGACAGGGGCACCAGTGTATGGCTACACCTTC. Residues: CASTTTGAPVYGYTF.

The J gene is TRBJ1-2, the V gene TRBV15, with 7 bases fitting TRBD1. V trimming: 3 bases; J trimming: 4 bases; junction bases outside the gene matches: 11. Germline CDR1 reads LNHNV; CDR2 reads YYDKDF (reference sequence). This CDR3 contains 16 residues. CDR3: CATSSLTNRDSYGYTF. The CDR3 bases are TGTGCCACCAGCAGCTTAACGAACCGGGACAGCTATGGCTACACCTTC.

This clone has a handful of counts. The V call is TRBV28, the J call TRBJ1-6; 7 bases line up with TRBD1. Germline V gene sequence: CDR1 MDHEN, CDR2 SYDVKM. This CDR3 has 15 amino acids. Trimming at V came to 5 bases and at J to 7 bases, leaving 8 bases not matched to a gene. The CDR3 sequence is CASSGGQARNSPLHF. For the CDR3, the DNA is TGTGCCAGCAGTGGCGGACAGGCTCGGAATTCACCCCTCCACTTT.

This clone has just one count. This chain links TRBV27 with TRBJ2-1, with D unclear. Trimming removed 5 bases at V and 7 bases at J, with 12 bases between. Germline assignment: CDR1 MNHEY and CDR2 SMNVEV (reference sequence). There are 13 residues in the CDR3. In DNA form, the CDR3 reads TGTGCCAGCAGTACCCGACTCCGAAATGAGCAGTTCTTC. Its protein is CASSTRLRNEQFF.

The gene calls are TRBV7-2 and TRBJ2-1; the D gene is possibly TRBD2 (6 bases). Trimming pared 2 bases from V and 7 bases from J, leaving 9 bases between. Germline CDR1 is SGHTA and CDR2 is FQGNSA. The CDR3 sequence is 13 residues long. The chain's CDR3 is CASSLPGGNEQFF. CDR3 nucleotide sequence: TGTGCCAGCAGCTTACCCGGAGGGAATGAGCAGTTCTTC.

The chain recombines TRBV7-6 with TRBJ2-3; TRBD2 agrees at 8 bases. The CDR3 loop spans 15 amino acids. V was pared by 2 bases and J by 5 bases, with 6 bases of the junction left unmatched. CDR1 SGHVS and CDR2 FNYEAQ come from the germline V gene. CDR3 DNA sequence: TGTGCCAGCAGCTTAAGCGGGGGCGGAGGAGATACGCAGTATTTT. Protein sequence: CASSLSGGGGDTQYF.

This clone was seen once. This chain links TRBV6-4 with TRBJ1-5; D remains unclear. The CDR3 extends over 13 amino acids. The V end was cut by 4 bases, the J end by 6 bases, with 10 bases between. The germline gives CDR1 MRHNA, CDR2 SNTAGT. The CDR3 loop is CASSAEVGQPQHF. As DNA, the CDR3 is TGTGCCAGCAGTGCTGAGGTCGGTCAGCCCCAGCATTTT.

This chain connects TRBV2 to TRBJ2-5, with a possible D match to TRBD1 (5 bases). Per germline, CDR1 SNHLY and CDR2 FYNNEI. V lost 3 bases and J lost 4, with 12 bases in between. The CDR3 sequence is 14 residues long. The CDR3 DNA reads TGTGCCAGCAGTGACAGGGTAGCAGGAGAGACCCAGTACTTC. Protein product: CASSDRVAGETQYF.

This clone appeared many times. The chain joins TRBV19 to TRBJ1-1, with D perhaps matching TRBD1 (6 bases). Trimming stripped 5 bases from V and 3 bases from J, with 10 bases between. The CDR3 is made up of 13 amino acids. Germline lookup yields CDR1 LNHDA and CDR2 SQIVND (reference sequence). CDR3 nucleotide sequence: TGTGCCAGTAGTGAACAGGGTTACACTGAAGCTTTCTTT. Amino acids: CASSEQGYTEAFF. Combining the CDR3 with reference TRBV19 and TRBJ1-1 gives the whole variable domain DGGITQSPKYLFRKEGQNVTLSCEQNLNHDAMYWYRQDPGQGLRLIYYSQIVNDFQKGDIAEGYSVSREKKESFPLTVTSAQKNPTAFYLCASSEQGYTEAFFGQGTRLTVV.

The V and J genes are TRBV9 and TRBJ2-5; the D gene is possibly TRBD1 (5 bases). Germline V gene lookup returns CDR1 SGDLS and CDR2 YYNGEE. Trimming took off 5 bases at V and 2 bases at J, with 10 bases between the two ends. The CDR3 has 13 residues. CDR3 DNA: TGTGCCAGCAGTTCAGGGATGCAAGAGACCCAGTACTTC. This translates into CASSSGMQETQYF. The whole variable domain, filled in from reference TRBV9 and TRBJ2-5, reads DSGVTQTPKHLITATGQRVTLRCSPRSGDLSVYWYQQSLDQGLQFLIQYYNGEERAKGNILERFSAQQFPDLHSELNLSSLELGDSALYFCASSSGMQETQYFGPGTRLLVL.

The J gene is TRBJ1-1, the V gene TRBV2; D remains ambiguous. There are 14 residues in the CDR3. Germline V gene data show CDR1 as SNHLY and CDR2 as FYNNEI. Trimming took off 1 base at V and 3 bases at J, with 9 bases between the two ends. The CDR3 spells CASSEGTVDTEAFF. CDR3 DNA sequence: TGTGCCAGCAGTGAAGGCACAGTTGACACTGAAGCTTTCTTT. Variable domain in full (rest from reference TRBV2 and TRBJ1-1): EPEVTQTPSHQVTQMGQEVILRCVPISNHLYFYWYRQILGQKVEFLVSFYNNEISEKSEIFDDQFSVERPDGSNFTLKIRSTKLEDSAMYFCASSEGTVDTEAFFGQGTRLTVV.

CDR3 DNA sequence: TGTGCCAGCAGCTTAGGACAGGGAGGTTACACCGGGGAGCTGTTTTTT. It yields the protein CASSLGQGGYTGELFF. This chain uses TRBV5-8 with TRBJ2-2; 8 nucleotides line up with TRBD1. The V gene's germline CDR1 is SGHTS and CDR2 YDEGEE. The CDR3 runs to 16 residues. V shed 2 bases and J 3 bases; nucleotides not matched to a gene: 6. The full variable domain, rest sourced from reference TRBV5-8 and TRBJ2-2, is EAGVTQSPTHLIKTRGQQATLRCSPISGHTSVYWYQQALGLGLQFLLWYDEGEERNRGNFPPRFSGRQFPNYSSELNVNALELEDSALYLCASSLGQGGYTGELFFGEGSRLTVL.

V is TRBV7-2 and J is TRBJ2-5; TRBD2 matches at 11 bases. Germline CDR1 SGHTA, CDR2 FQGNSA. The CDR3 contains 16 residues. V was clipped by 5 bases and J by 4 bases; unmatched bases: 9. This CDR3 is CASSGGSGGAGETQYF. The CDR3 coding sequence is TGTGCCAGCAGCGGCGGTAGCGGGGGGGCGGGAGAGACCCAGTACTTC.

CDR3 sequence (DNA): TGTGCCAGCAGCTCCCGGGGGGGGAACACTGAAGCTTTCTTT. It specifies CASSSRGGNTEAFF. This chain links TRBV7-2 with TRBJ1-1; tentative D call: TRBD1 (5 bases). The germline CDR1 and CDR2 sequences are SGHTA and FQGNSA. This CDR3 contains 14 residues. Trimming left V 4 bases short and J 1 base short, with 10 bases between.

The chain employs TRBV29-1 and TRBJ2-3, with 9 bases aligning to TRBD1. V was clipped by 7 bases and J by 2 bases; unmatched bases: 7. CDR1 and CDR2 from the germline V gene are SQVTM and ANQGSEA. The CDR3 is made up of 14 amino acids. This CDR3 reads CSARGQGNTDTQYF. DNA of the CDR3: TGCAGCGCTCGAGGACAGGGGAACACAGATACGCAGTATTTT.

This rearrangement joins TRBV7-8 to TRBJ1-6; D is undetermined. V was pared by 1 base and J by 8 bases, with 12 bases between. The CDR3 extends over 15 amino acids. Germline-derived CDR1 and CDR2 are SGHVS and FQNEAQ. The CDR3 protein is CASSLVQAIDSPLHF. The CDR3 DNA follows: TGTGCCAGCAGCTTAGTGCAGGCCATCGATTCACCCCTCCACTTT.

CDR3: CASSAFSGSNTEAFF. CDR3 coding DNA: TGTGCCAGCAGCGCGTTCTCGGGGTCGAACACTGAAGCTTTCTTT. J is TRBJ1-1 and V is TRBV9; unclear D gene. V was trimmed by 3 bases and J by 1 base, leaving 13 bases between them. Per the germline V gene, CDR1 is SGDLS and CDR2 is YYNGEE. There are 15 residues in the CDR3. The whole variable domain, remainder taken from reference TRBV9 and TRBJ1-1, is DSGVTQTPKHLITATGQRVTLRCSPRSGDLSVYWYQQSLDQGLQFLIQYYNGEERAKGNILERFSAQQFPDLHSELNLSSLELGDSALYFCASSAFSGSNTEAFFGQGTRLTVV.

In its sample, this clone was seen many times. V is TRBV29-1 and J is TRBJ2-1, with TRBD2 as a possible D gene (5 bases). Germline V gene data show CDR1 as SQVTM and CDR2 as ANQGSEA. V lost 4 bases and J 8 bases, leaving 12 bases between the germline ends. The CDR3 length is 12 residues. DNA of the CDR3: TGCAGCGTTGGGTCTACTAGGGATGAGCAGTTCTTC. Its protein product is CSVGSTRDEQFF.

This clone was picked up one time. The chain uses TRBV7-2 and TRBJ1-4; D not certain. There are 15 residues in the CDR3. The germline V and J ends were trimmed by 5 bases and 0 bases, with 10 bases remaining between them. Germline assignment: CDR1 SGHTA and CDR2 FQGNSA. CDR3 sequence reads: CASSPARATNEKLFF. CDR3 nucleotides: TGTGCCAGCAGCCCTGCTCGAGCAACTAATGAAAAACTGTTTTTT. The full variable domain, completed using reference TRBV7-2 and TRBJ1-4, is GAGVSQSPSNKVTEKGKDVELRCDPISGHTALYWYRQSLGQGLEFLIYFQGNSAPDKSGLPSDRFSAERTGGSVSTLTIQRTQQEDSAVYLCASSPARATNEKLFFGSGTQLSVL.

CDR3 nucleotide sequence: TGTGCCAGCGGGCAAAGGGATACGCAGTATTTT. It yields the protein CASGQRDTQYF. The rearrangement links TRBV7-8 to TRBJ2-3, with D uncertain. The germline V gene has CDR1 SGHVS and CDR2 FQNEAQ. This CDR3 has 11 residues. Trimming left V 8 bases short and J 6 bases short, with 9 bases between.

The chain recombines TRBV5-5 with TRBJ2-7; possible D gene TRBD1, 5 bases. This CDR3 is 16 amino acids long. Germline CDR1 SGHKS, CDR2 YYEKEE (reference sequence). V lost 0 bases, J lost 2 bases, and 15 bases lay in between. CDR3 in amino acids: CASSLGGRIATYEQYF. DNA for the CDR3: TGTGCCAGCAGCTTGGGGGGCAGAATTGCGACCTACGAGCAGTACTTC.